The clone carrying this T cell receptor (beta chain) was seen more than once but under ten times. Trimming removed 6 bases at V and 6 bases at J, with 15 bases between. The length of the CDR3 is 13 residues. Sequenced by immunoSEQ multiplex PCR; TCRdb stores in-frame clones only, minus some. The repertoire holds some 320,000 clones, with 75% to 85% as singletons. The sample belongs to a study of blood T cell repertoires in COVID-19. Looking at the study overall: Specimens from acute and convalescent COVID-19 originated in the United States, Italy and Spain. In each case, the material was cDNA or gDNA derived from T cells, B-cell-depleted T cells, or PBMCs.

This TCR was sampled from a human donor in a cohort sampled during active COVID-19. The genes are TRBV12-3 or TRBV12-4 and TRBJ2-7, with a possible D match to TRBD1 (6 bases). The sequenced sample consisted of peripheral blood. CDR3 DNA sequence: TGTGCCAGCAGCAAACAGGGACCCGTCGAGCAGTACTTC. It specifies CASSKQGPVEQYF.